The following is a T cell receptor beta chain sequence with its context. Its antigen is as yet unknown. This sample is part of a study of cytomegalovirus exposure and HLA in healthy donors. Study in general: Among the 350 to 400 donors who were genotyped, about 86% fell in the genetic ancestry cluster that is associated with self-reported Caucasian donors. Study-level findings and limits: Testing in vitro showed a few CMV-associated chains specific for CMV antigens. In terms of immune exposure information, only CMV serostatus was available.

The PCR had 60 Vbeta and 13 Jbeta primers. As handled by the study authors: Roughly 76 million unique TCR beta chains, roughly 11 million of them shared, were counted by a later analysis. The protocol was immunoSEQ multiplex PCR, while the TCRdb copy is restricted to in-frame clones and leaves out a portion. V and J calls and clone size are as listed in that table; D and trimming were resolved from the DNA. The data contain about 130,000 clones, around 80% of them singletons. This CDR3 region has 13 residues. CDR1 GTSNPN and CDR2 SVGIG come from the germline V gene (reference sequence). The V gene is TRBV30, the J gene TRBJ2-5; 7 bases map to TRBD1. The closer fit of TRBJ2-7 to the DNA end suggests the J call may be wrong. The TCR sequence derives from a female donor in good health and CMV-seronegative. Sequences were obtained from PBMCs. The CDR3 protein is CAWTMGQSNEQYF. In DNA, the CDR3 is TGTGCCTGGACAATGGGACAGTCTAACGAGCAGTACTTC.